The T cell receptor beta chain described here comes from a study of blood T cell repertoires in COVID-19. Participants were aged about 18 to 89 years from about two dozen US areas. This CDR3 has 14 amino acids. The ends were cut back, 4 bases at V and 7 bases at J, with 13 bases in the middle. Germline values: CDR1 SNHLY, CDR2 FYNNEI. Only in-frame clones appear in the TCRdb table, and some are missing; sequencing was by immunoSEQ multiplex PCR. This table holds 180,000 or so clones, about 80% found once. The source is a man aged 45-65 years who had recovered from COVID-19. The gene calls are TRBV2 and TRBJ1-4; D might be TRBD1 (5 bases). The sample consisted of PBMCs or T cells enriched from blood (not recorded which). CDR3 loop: CASSVVRGGEKLFF. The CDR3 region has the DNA TGTGCCAGCAGTGTGGTAAGGGGAGGTGAAAAACTGTTTTTT.